This T cell receptor (beta chain) was recovered during a study of monozygotic twins with inflammatory bowel disease. On this clonotype: Its specificity is not known.

One entry per CDR3 protein, without DNA, is what TCRdb gives after re-calling the 5' RACE reads. The sample yields some 150,000 distinct CDR3 sequences, of which the top ten take up roughly 2.4%. Germline loops: CDR1 SGHTA, CDR2 FQGNSA. The CDR3 length is 12 residues. Notes on the study in general: Healthy co-twins exceeded IBD patients in TCRbeta diversity as measured by inverse Simpson. IBD patients shared fewer clonotypes with others than healthy twins, especially with disease activity.

One blood sample of roughly 2.5 ml was taken from each donor. No T cells were sorted before total RNA was taken from whole blood. The sample was blood. The gene calls are TRBV7-2 and TRBJ1-5. This clonotype originated in a human donor with ulcerative colitis or Crohn's disease, or a healthy co-twin of an affected twin (not recorded which). This chain's CDR3 is CASSISFSPQHF.